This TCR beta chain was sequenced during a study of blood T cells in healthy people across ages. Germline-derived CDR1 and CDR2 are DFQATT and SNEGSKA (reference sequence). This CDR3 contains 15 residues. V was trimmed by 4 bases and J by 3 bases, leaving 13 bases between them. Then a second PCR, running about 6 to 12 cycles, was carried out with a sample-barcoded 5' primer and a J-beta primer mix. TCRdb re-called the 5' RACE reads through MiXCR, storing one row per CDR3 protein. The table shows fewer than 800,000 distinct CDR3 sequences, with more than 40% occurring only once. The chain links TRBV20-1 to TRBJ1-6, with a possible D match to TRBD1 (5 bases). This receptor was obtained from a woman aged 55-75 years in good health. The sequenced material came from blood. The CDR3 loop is CSAITSQGYNSPLHF. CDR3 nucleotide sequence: TGCAGTGCTATAACGAGCCAGGGCTATAATTCACCCCTCCACTTT.